The 21 T cell receptor beta chains presented below share a single source sample, sequenced in a study of blood T cell repertoires in COVID-19. The method was immunoSEQ multiplex PCR; TCRdb's version includes in-frame clones alone and lacks a portion of them. Here the sample spans about 150,000 clones, approximately 86% being singletons. What was sequenced was peripheral blood. These receptors originate from a woman aged 45-59 years with acute or convalescent COVID-19.

This clone was found a few times. This chain uses TRBV3-1 (or the pseudogene TRBV3-2) with TRBJ1-5, with TRBD1 matching over 8 bases. Trimming took 3 bases from V and 6 from J; bases not matched to a gene: 7. The germline V gene has CDR1 LGHDT and CDR2 YNNKEL (reference sequence). The CDR3 is 15 amino acids. The CDR3 here is CASSQGGQGSQPQHF. The DNA of the CDR3 is TGTGCCAGCAGCCAGGGTGGACAGGGAAGTCAGCCCCAGCATTTT.

The chain couples TRBV2 to TRBJ2-1; perhaps TRBD1 as D (6 bases). Trimming left V 1 base short and J 5 bases short, with 12 bases between. This CDR3 has 15 residues. Germline V gene lookup returns CDR1 SNHLY and CDR2 FYNNEI. The CDR3 DNA sequence: TGTGCCAGCAGTGAAGACGGCCAGGGGAACAATGAGCAGTTCTTC. Its protein is CASSEDGQGNNEQFF.

This clone came up a few times. This chain links TRBV11-1 with TRBJ1-2; maybe TRBD1 (5 bases). Germline CDR1 is SGHAT and CDR2 is FQDESV (reference sequence). V shed 0 bases and J shed 5 bases, with 10 bases lying between them. There are 14 residues in the CDR3. CDR3 DNA sequence: TGTGCCAGCAGCTTAGCGAGCGCAGGGTATGGCTACACCTTC. It translates to CASSLASAGYGYTF.

The V and J genes are TRBV6-6 and TRBJ2-2; D is unclear. The CDR3 totals 13 residues. Germline V gives CDR1 MNHNY, CDR2 SVGAGI (reference sequence). The germline V and J ends were trimmed by 4 bases and 4 bases, with 7 bases remaining between them. CDR3 protein: CASSFVSTGELFF. The CDR3 DNA reads as TGTGCCAGCAGTTTCGTATCCACCGGGGAGCTGTTTTTT.

The chain carries TRBV6-5 and TRBJ1-1, with a possible D match to TRBD1 (5 bases). This CDR3 comprises 14 residues. CDR1 is MNHEY and CDR2 is SVGAGI in the germline V gene. Trimming removed 5 bases at V and 4 bases at J, with 14 bases between. DNA of the CDR3: TGTGCCAGCAGTACCAGGGCCGGAAGCACTGAAGCTTTCTTT. Translated: CASSTRAGSTEAFF.

The chain combines TRBV2 with TRBJ1-2; possibly TRBD1 for D (5 bases). In germline, CDR1 is SNHLY, CDR2 FYNNEI. V gave up 4 bases and J gave up 4 bases, with 22 bases separating them. The CDR3 runs 17 residues. The CDR3 is CASSGTPGIDSPYGYTF. The CDR3 DNA sequence: TGTGCCAGCAGTGGAACCCCCGGAATTGACAGCCCCTATGGCTACACCTTC.

The rearrangement links TRBV30 to TRBJ1-4; a possible D gene is TRBD1 (5 bases). Germline CDR1 reads GTSNPN; CDR2 reads SVGIG (reference sequence). V lost 6 bases and J 5 bases, leaving 16 bases between the germline ends. The CDR3 sequence is 14 residues long. DNA for the CDR3: TGTGCCTGTCTAGTTGACAGACGGAATGAAAAACTGTTTTTT. This sequence encodes CACLVDRRNEKLFF.

This clone has just one count. The chain links TRBV3-1 (or the pseudogene TRBV3-2) to TRBJ2-1; tentatively, D is TRBD2 (6 bases). The ends were cut back, 1 base at V and 8 bases at J, with 9 bases in the middle. CDR1 is LGHDT, CDR2 YNNKEL, per germline (reference sequence). The CDR3 spans 13 residues. The CDR3 protein is CASSQGRGDEQFF. The CDR3 bases are TGTGCCAGCAGCCAAGGTCGCGGGGATGAGCAGTTCTTC.

The chain couples TRBV5-6 to TRBJ2-7; no reliable D call. CDR3 length: 12 residues. Germline lookup yields CDR1 SGHDT and CDR2 YYEEEE. Between the trimmed V and J ends, which lost 0 bases and 4 bases, there was a span of 5 bases. CDR3 sequence reads: CASSLVRYEQYF. The CDR3 DNA sequence: TGTGCCAGCAGCTTGGTCAGATACGAGCAGTACTTC.

This clone has more than one count but fewer than ten. The CDR3 region has the DNA TGTGCCAGCAGCTTGCACGGTGACACTGAAGCTTTCTTT. Translating gives CASSLHGDTEAFF. The chain employs TRBV5-5 and TRBJ1-1; D is uncertain. Trimming shortened V by 1 base and J by 3 bases, and 7 bases separated the two germline ends. In germline, CDR1 is SGHKS, CDR2 YYEKEE (reference sequence). The CDR3 extends over 13 amino acids.

The chain combines TRBV9 with TRBJ1-2; weak D call: TRBD1 (6 bases). Germline-derived CDR1 and CDR2 are SGDLS and YYNGEE. Between the trimmed V and J ends, which lost 3 bases and 0 bases, there was a span of 12 bases. This CDR3 comprises 15 residues. The DNA for the CDR3 is TGTGCCAGCAGCGCCTCAGGGGTCCCTAACTATGGCTACACCTTC. Its protein product is CASSASGVPNYGYTF.

The chain recombines TRBV12-3 or TRBV12-4 with TRBJ1-5; TRBD1 might be the D (5 bases). This CDR3 spans 10 amino acids. V shed 9 bases and J shed 5 bases, with 5 bases lying between them. In DNA form, the CDR3 reads TGTGCCAGAGGGGATCAGCCCCAGCATTTT. Residues: CARGDQPQHF.

The chain uses TRBV7-9 and TRBJ2-1, with 13 bases identical to TRBD2. The CDR3 is 15 amino acids. The V segment lost 5 bases and the J segment 7 bases; nucleotides outside the gene matches: 5. CDR1 and CDR2 (germline): SEHNR, FQNEAQ (reference sequence). CDR3 residues: CASSRTSGGANEQFF. CDR3 nucleotides: TGTGCCAGCAGCCGAACTAGCGGGGGGGCGAATGAGCAGTTCTTC.

V usage is TRBV24-1 and J usage is TRBJ2-7, with 7 nucleotides matching TRBD1. The CDR3 is 12 amino acids. V shed 6 bases and J 5 bases; nucleotides not matched to a gene: 3. CDR1 and CDR2 (germline): KGHDR, SFDVKD. CDR3 coding DNA: TGTGCCACCAGTAACAGGGGAAACGAGCAGTACTTC. Encoded protein: CATSNRGNEQYF.

The chain carries TRBV20-1 and TRBJ2-7, with D possibly TRBD1 on 6 matching bases. The CDR3 has 11 amino acids. Trimming removed 3 bases at V and 7 bases at J, with 10 bases between. Germline V gene data show CDR1 as DFQATT and CDR2 as SNEGSKA (reference sequence). In nucleotides, the CDR3 is TGCAGTGCTAGGCAGAGGGGGGAGCAGTACTTC. Protein product: CSARQRGEQYF.

The chain has TRBV10-1 and TRBJ2-6, with TRBD1 identical over 7 bases. V was clipped by 10 bases and J by 3 bases; unmatched bases: 15. Germline CDR1 and CDR2: WNHNN and SYGVQD (reference sequence). The CDR3 sequence is 17 residues long. Here the CDR3 DNA reads TGCGCCAACCTGCGACAGGGTCCTCTTTGTGGGGCCAACGTCCTGACTTTC. Translated, it gives CANLRQGPLCGANVLTF.

The chain carries TRBV13 and TRBJ2-7; 10 bases align to TRBD2. J gave up 4 bases and V 1 base, and 10 bases lay outside the gene matches. Germline CDR1 is PRHDT and CDR2 is FYEKMQ (reference sequence). This CDR3 has 17 residues. The CDR3: CASSLALQAGGSYEQYF. The CDR3 nucleotides read TGTGCCAGCAGCTTAGCCCTGCAAGCGGGGGGGTCGTACGAGCAGTACTTC.

V and J are TRBV6-6 and TRBJ2-6; TRBD1 aligns across 9 bases. Per germline, CDR1 MNHNY and CDR2 SVGAGI (reference sequence). The ends lost 5 bases at V and 0 bases at J; junction bases unmatched: 5. The CDR3 consists of 17 residues. Written as DNA, the CDR3 is TGTGCCAGCAGTCTACAGGGGGCATACTCTGGGGCCAACGTCCTGACTTTC. Translating it yields CASSLQGAYSGANVLTF.

The V gene is TRBV20-1, the J gene TRBJ2-1; the D is unclear. Per germline, CDR1 DFQATT and CDR2 SNEGSKA (reference sequence). The CDR3 is 11 amino acids. Trimming removed 3 bases at V and 6 bases at J, with 6 bases between. In DNA form, the CDR3 reads TGCAGTGCTAGTCGACTCAATGAGCAGTTCTTC. This sequence encodes CSASRLNEQFF.

This chain joins TRBV10-1 and TRBJ2-3; 10 bases map to TRBD2. This CDR3 is built from 15 residues. From germline, CDR1 is WNHNN and CDR2 SYGVQD (reference sequence). V lost 2 bases, J lost 3 bases, and 2 bases stayed unmatched. The CDR3 DNA reads as TGCGCCAGCAGTGAGAGGACTAGCGGAACAGATACGCAGTATTTT. It encodes CASSERTSGTDTQYF.

This chain links TRBV29-1 with TRBJ2-1, with TRBD2 identical over 12 bases. The CDR3 contains 16 residues. V lost 4 bases to trimming and J lost 4 bases; unmatched junction nucleotides: 8. Germline V gives CDR1 SQVTM, CDR2 ANQGSEA. The CDR3 loop reads CSVGTPLAGGYNEQFF. In DNA form, the CDR3 reads TGCAGCGTTGGGACCCCTCTAGCGGGGGGGTACAATGAGCAGTTCTTC.